Shown below are 29 T cell receptor beta chains from a single sample sequenced in a study of vaccination and CD4 T cells after COVID-19. Which antigens these TCRs recognize remains unknown. The sample's treatment: roughly 10-day PBMC culture with coronavirus spike peptide pools or control peptides (ViraFEST assay). The Oncomine TCR Beta short-read assay was applied to DNA of cultured CD4+ T cells. Via MiXCR, TCRdb re-called the PCR reads, giving one row per CDR3 protein. The data hold about 17,000 distinct CDR3 sequences, with under 30% observed a single time. Sequenced: cultured CD4+ T cells from blood. These receptors were collected from a human donor with COVID-19.

The V and J genes are TRBV28 and TRBJ2-7; maybe TRBD2 (6 bases). Germline V gene sequence: CDR1 MDHEN, CDR2 SYDVKM. The V gene lost 5 bases and the J gene lost 4 bases, with 15 bases spanning the gap. This CDR3 has 14 residues. The CDR3 DNA follows: TGTGCCAGCAGTCCCGGGACTTTGTTGTACGAGCAGTACTTC. Translation gives CASSPGTLLYEQYF.

This clonotype was counted between two and nine times. The gene calls are TRBV7-6 and TRBJ2-2; D possibly corresponds to TRBD2 (5 bases). In germline, CDR1 is SGHVS, CDR2 FNYEAQ. The V and J ends lost 1 base and 1 base respectively, with 10 bases between them. CDR3 length: 16 residues. The CDR3 loop is CASSLVFGVNTGELFF. The CDR3 DNA sequence: TGTGCCAGCAGCTTAGTATTCGGGGTGAACACCGGGGAGCTGTTTTTT.

The chain joins TRBV23-1 to TRBJ1-2, with D perhaps TRBD1 (5 bases). TRBV23-1 is assigned to the ORF class and has an uncertain function. The CDR3 length is 13 residues. V gave up 6 bases and J gave up 4 bases, with 12 bases separating them. Written as DNA, the CDR3 is TGCGCCAGCAGGACGAACAGGCTCTATGGCTACACCTTC. Translating gives CASRTNRLYGYTF.

This clonotype was counted a few times. V is TRBV27 and J is TRBJ1-2, with TRBD1 matching 7 bases. CDR1 is MNHEY and CDR2 is SMNVEV in the germline V gene (reference sequence). The length of the CDR3 is 15 residues. The J segment lost 2 bases and the V segment lost 5 bases, leaving 8 bases of the junction unmatched. CDR3 nucleotides: TGTGCCAGCAGTACTCGGACAGGCGCCAACTATGGCTACACCTTC. This codes for CASSTRTGANYGYTF.

This clonotype was recorded a few times. The V call is TRBV10-1, the J call TRBJ2-7, with D maybe TRBD1 (6 bases). Germline values: CDR1 WNHNN, CDR2 SYGVQD (reference sequence). The CDR3 covers 11 residues. V lost 6 bases, J lost 7 bases, and 10 bases lay in between. The chain's CDR3 is CASSRGWEQYF. CDR3 in DNA: TGCGCCAGCAGCAGGGGTTGGGAGCAGTACTTC.

The rearrangement uses TRBV20-1 and TRBJ1-1, with D maybe TRBD1 (5 bases). Looked up from germline, CDR1 is DFQATT and CDR2 is SNEGSKA (reference sequence). There are 16 residues in the CDR3. Trimming pared 1 base from V and 2 bases from J, leaving 17 bases between. The CDR3 spells CSARGKAGTKNTEAFF. DNA of the CDR3: TGCAGTGCTAGAGGCAAGGCAGGGACGAAAAACACTGAAGCTTTCTTT.

The V gene is TRBV7-9, the J gene TRBJ2-3; weak D call: TRBD1 (6 bases). Germline CDR1 and CDR2: SEHNR and FQNEAQ (reference sequence). V shed 5 bases and J shed 0 bases, with 12 bases lying between them. The CDR3 spans 15 residues. The CDR3 DNA follows: TGTGCCAGCAGCATACCGACAGGAAGCACAGATACGCAGTATTTT. Encoded protein: CASSIPTGSTDTQYF.

This chain links TRBV7-2 with TRBJ2-2; 9 positions agree with TRBD1. The junction had 5 bases not matched to a gene; V was cut back by 4 bases and J by 5 bases. Germline V gives CDR1 SGHTA, CDR2 FQGNSA. This CDR3 contains 15 residues. The CDR3: CASSSMTGGTGELFF. As DNA, the CDR3 is TGTGCCAGCAGCTCGATGACAGGGGGAACCGGGGAGCTGTTTTTT.

This chain connects TRBV27 to TRBJ1-6; 10 bases line up with TRBD1. Germline lookup yields CDR1 MNHEY and CDR2 SMNVEV (reference sequence). The CDR3 has 16 amino acids. J lost 9 bases, V lost 6 bases, and 11 bases had no gene match. The DNA for the CDR3 is TGTGCCAGCAGCCGAAATACGGGACAGGGGAGTTCACCCCTCCACTTT. Translated, it gives CASSRNTGQGSSPLHF.

This sequence joins TRBV9 and TRBJ2-7; TRBD2 agrees at 12 bases. This CDR3 contains 18 residues. The junction had 7 bases not matched to a gene; V was cut back by 0 bases and J by 0 bases. In germline, CDR1 is SGDLS, CDR2 YYNGEE. The CDR3: CASSVGLAGVRFSYEQYF. The DNA of the CDR3 is TGTGCCAGCAGCGTAGGACTAGCGGGGGTCCGCTTCTCCTACGAGCAGTACTTC.

The chain joins TRBV7-2 to TRBJ2-3, with 13 positions matching TRBD2. CDR1 is SGHTA and CDR2 is FQGNSA in the germline V gene. Germline trimming cut 5 bases from V and 4 bases from J; bases unmatched to any gene: 3. The CDR3 consists of 15 residues. In DNA form, the CDR3 reads TGTGCCAGCAGCCGACTAGCGGGGGGTTCAGATACGCAGTATTTT. Protein sequence: CASSRLAGGSDTQYF.

The chain recombines TRBV2 with TRBJ2-7; 7 nucleotides align to TRBD2. V lost 4 bases to trimming and J lost 3 bases; unmatched junction nucleotides: 9. CDR1 is SNHLY, CDR2 FYNNEI, per germline. CDR3 length: 15 residues. The CDR3 DNA sequence: TGTGCCAGCAGTGTATCCCCAACGGGAGGCTACGAGCAGTACTTC. Encoded protein: CASSVSPTGGYEQYF.

This clonotype was detected only a few times. V is TRBV18 and J is TRBJ2-5, with D uncertain. The ends were cut back, 2 bases at V and 5 bases at J, with 9 bases in the middle. Germline CDR1 reads KGHSH; CDR2 reads LQKENI. The CDR3 consists of 13 residues. The CDR3: CASSPGNLETQYF. The CDR3 DNA follows: TGTGCCAGCTCACCAGGGAATTTGGAGACCCAGTACTTC.

The rearrangement uses TRBV10-1 and TRBJ1-1; possibly TRBD1 for D (5 bases). V was pared by 3 bases and J by 2 bases, with 10 bases between. This CDR3 is 14 amino acids long. CDR1 WNHNN and CDR2 SYGVQD come from the germline V gene (reference sequence). Written as DNA, the CDR3 is TGCGCCAGCAGTGATCCAGGACAAAACACTGAAGCTTTCTTT. Encoded protein: CASSDPGQNTEAFF.

The chain employs TRBV18 and TRBJ1-1, with 9 bases that match TRBD1. Germline-derived CDR1 and CDR2 are KGHSH and LQKENI. The J segment lost 11 bases and the V segment lost 3 bases, leaving 7 bases of the junction unmatched. CDR3 length: 13 amino acids. CDR3 region: CASSPEGQGTAFF. The CDR3 nucleotides are TGTGCCAGCTCACCGGAGGGACAGGGTACGGCTTTCTTT. The entire variable domain, with the rest obtained from reference TRBV18 and TRBJ1-1, is as follows: NAGVMQNPRHLVRRRGQEARLRCSPMKGHSHVYWYRQLPEEGLKFMVYLQKENIIDESGMPKERFSAEFPKEGPSILRIQQVVRGDSAAYFCASSPEGQGTAFFGQGTRLTVV.

This clonotype was counted only a few times. The chain's CDR3 is CASSASFGTEAFF. CDR3 nucleotide sequence: TGTGCCAGCAGTGCGAGTTTCGGCACTGAAGCTTTCTTT. The chain recombines TRBV6-1 with TRBJ1-1; D is unresolved. Germline CDR1 and CDR2: MNHNS and SASEGT. Trimming cost V 4 bases and J 4 bases, with 10 bases left between them. The CDR3 spans 13 residues.

The chain employs TRBV20-1 and TRBJ2-5; perhaps TRBD2 as D (7 bases). The CDR3 is 14 residues long. In germline, CDR1 is DFQATT, CDR2 SNEGSKA (reference sequence). CDR3 DNA sequence: TGCAGCCCCGCGGTGGGGGGCGGGAGAGAGACCCAGTACTTC. It encodes CSPAVGGGRETQYF.

This clonotype was recorded a few times. The chain employs TRBV6-1 and TRBJ2-5; the D gene is possibly TRBD2 (5 bases). The V gene's germline CDR1 is MNHNS and CDR2 SASEGT. V lost 3 bases and J lost 0, with 14 bases in between. The CDR3 consists of 16 residues. The CDR3 is CASSDLRADHQETQYF. As DNA, the CDR3 is TGTGCCAGCAGTGATCTGCGGGCCGATCACCAAGAGACCCAGTACTTC.

This clonotype was picked up a small number of times. The chain recombines TRBV29-1 with TRBJ1-1; D unclear. Between the trimmed V and J ends, which lost 2 bases and 0 bases, there was a span of 7 bases. From germline, CDR1 is SQVTM and CDR2 ANQGSEA. The CDR3 length is 13 residues. CDR3 in DNA: TGCAGCGTTGAACGCGGTTTGAACACTGAAGCTTTCTTT. It encodes CSVERGLNTEAFF.

The chain is built from TRBV5-4 and TRBJ2-6, with a tentative D call TRBD2 (6 bases). CDR3 size: 17 residues. Trimming left V 4 bases short and J 0 bases short, with 14 bases between. Looked up from germline, CDR1 is SGHNT and CDR2 is YYREEE (reference sequence). The CDR3, as DNA: TGTGCCAGCAGCCCCGGGACTTTTGTCTCTGGGGCCAACGTCCTGACTTTC. This codes for CASSPGTFVSGANVLTF.

V is TRBV19 and J is TRBJ2-7; 8 bases align to TRBD2. CDR1 and CDR2 (germline): LNHDA, SQIVND (reference sequence). Trimming at V came to 1 base and at J to 2 bases, leaving 4 bases not matched to a gene. This CDR3 has 15 residues. CDR3: CASSIGPAGAYEQYF. Written as DNA, the CDR3 is TGTGCCAGTAGTATAGGGCCAGCGGGGGCCTACGAGCAGTACTTC.

This rearrangement joins TRBV6-2 or TRBV6-3 to TRBJ1-1, with D perhaps TRBD1 (5 bases). V was trimmed by 11 bases and J by 0 bases, leaving 13 bases between them. The CDR3 is 13 amino acids. Germline V gives CDR1 MNHEY, CDR2 SVGEGT. CDR3 bases: TGTGCCTGCTACAGGACCATGAACACTGAAGCTTTCTTT. This codes for CACYRTMNTEAFF.

The chain is built from TRBV20-1 and TRBJ1-5, with 8 positions matching TRBD1. The CDR3 is 14 amino acids. Losses at the gene ends were 5 bases for V and 1 base for J; bases not matched to a gene: 4. Germline V CDR1 and CDR2: DFQATT, SNEGSKA (reference sequence). The CDR3: CSALGQGSNQPQHF. The DNA for the CDR3 is TGCAGTGCTCTCGGACAGGGAAGCAATCAGCCCCAGCATTTT.

This clonotype was seen more than once but under ten times. V is TRBV18 and J is TRBJ1-2; perhaps TRBD1 as D (5 bases). This CDR3 has 14 amino acids. Germline assignment: CDR1 KGHSH and CDR2 LQKENI. Trimming took 2 bases from V and 6 from J, leaving 13 bases between them. CDR3 residues: CASSPLGLVDGYTF. Written as DNA, the CDR3 is TGTGCCAGCTCACCATTGGGGCTGGTGGATGGCTACACCTTC. The full variable domain, with the rest looked up from reference TRBV18 and TRBJ1-2, is NAGVMQNPRHLVRRRGQEARLRCSPMKGHSHVYWYRQLPEEGLKFMVYLQKENIIDESGMPKERFSAEFPKEGPSILRIQQVVRGDSAAYFCASSPLGLVDGYTFGSGTRLTVV.

This clonotype has only a few counts. This chain uses TRBV7-2 with TRBJ2-2, with 8 bases fitting TRBD1. This CDR3 comprises 18 residues. The germline V gene encodes CDR1 SGHTA and CDR2 FQGNSA. V lost 2 bases and J lost 2; bases outside the gene matches: 10. The DNA of the CDR3 is TGTGCCAGCAGCTTAAGGGGAACGGACAGGGCCAACACCGGGGAGCTGTTTTTT. Amino acid sequence: CASSLRGTDRANTGELFF.

V gene TRBV5-1 combines with J gene TRBJ1-2; tentative D call: TRBD1 (5 bases). V was shortened by 4 bases and J by 4 bases, with 11 bases between the two germline ends. Germline CDR1 reads SGHRS; CDR2 reads YFSETQ. CDR3 length: 13 residues. The CDR3 coding sequence is TGCGCCAGCAGCCCCAGGGTCGGCTATGGCTACACCTTC. Translating gives CASSPRVGYGYTF.

On this clonotype itself: An end of the junction differs from the germline gene, which may be a read error. V usage is TRBV5-4 and J usage is TRBJ1-6; the D is unclear. The CDR3 is made up of 15 amino acids. In germline, CDR1 is SGHNT, CDR2 YYREEE (reference sequence). In nucleotides, the CDR3 is TGTGCCAGCAGCTTGGATCCACGGAACCTTTCACCCCCCCACTTT. Encoded protein: CASSLDPRNLSPPHF.

V and J are TRBV11-2 and TRBJ2-3; the D gene could be TRBD1 or TRBD2 (5 bases each). Per germline, CDR1 SGHAT and CDR2 FQNNGV. The CDR3 length is 15 residues. Trimming stripped 5 bases from V and 0 bases from J, with 12 bases between. The CDR3 region has the DNA TGTGCCAGCAGCCCAGGGACCAAGAGCACAGATACGCAGTATTTT. Encoded protein: CASSPGTKSTDTQYF.

This clonotype was seen only a few times. V and J are TRBV30 and TRBJ2-7; perhaps TRBD1 as D (5 bases). Germline CDR1 and CDR2: GTSNPN and SVGIG (reference sequence). This CDR3 contains 12 residues. V shed 1 base and J shed 6 bases, with 10 bases lying between them. The CDR3 DNA reads TGTGCCTGGAGTGGCAGGGCGATCGAGCAGTACTTC. Residues: CAWSGRAIEQYF.